The 14 T cell receptor beta chains presented below share a single source sample, sequenced in a study of shared clonotypes between healthy human individuals. The assay was immunoSEQ multiplex PCR, and TCRdb's table has in-frame clones only and misses some. The sample lists about 490,000 clones, 76% occurring once. Sequencing used PBMCs. These TCRs come from a woman in her forties in good health. Some clones in this sample may be carry-over from other donors' samples.

In its sample, this clone was seen a few times. The chain is built from TRBV5-4 and TRBJ2-1, with D unclear. The germline gives CDR1 SGHNT, CDR2 YYREEE (reference sequence). Trimming left V 2 bases short and J 6 bases short, with 9 bases between. This CDR3 comprises 13 residues. For the CDR3, the DNA is TGTGCCAGCAGCTTACCCCGTTCCAATGAGCAGTTCTTC. Amino acids: CASSLPRSNEQFF.

This sequence joins TRBV14 and TRBJ2-7; 15 nucleotides align to TRBD2. The V segment lost 1 base and the J segment 4 bases; nucleotides outside the gene matches: 2. The CDR3 spans 16 residues. Germline V gives CDR1 SGHDN, CDR2 FVKESK. The CDR3 loop is CASSQVGTSGRYEQYF. As DNA, the CDR3 is TGTGCCAGCAGCCAAGTAGGGACTAGCGGGAGGTACGAGCAGTACTTC.

The chain uses TRBV11-2 and TRBJ2-2; the D is unclear. The CDR3 is made up of 16 amino acids. From germline, CDR1 is SGHAT and CDR2 FQNNGV. With 1 base removed from V and 2 bases from J, the gap between germline ends came to 11 bases. As DNA, the CDR3 is TGTGCCAGCAGCTTAGGTCCACCTTTAAACACCGGGGAGCTGTTTTTT. Residues: CASSLGPPLNTGELFF. Looking up the rest from reference TRBV11-2 and TRBJ2-2 gives the full variable domain: EAGVAQSPRYKIIEKRQSVAFWCNPISGHATLYWYQQILGQGPKLLIQFQNNGVVDDSQLPKDRFSAERLKGVDSTLKIQPAKLEDSAVYLCASSLGPPLNTGELFFGEGSRLTVL.

The rearrangement joins TRBV2 to TRBJ2-7; maybe TRBD1 (5 bases). The CDR3 is 13 residues long. V was cut by 8 bases and J by 4 bases, with 15 bases left in between. Germline CDR1 reads SNHLY; CDR2 reads FYNNEI. DNA of the CDR3: TGTGCCAGCGGGGCACTCAACGGATACGAGCAGTACTTC. Its translation is CASGALNGYEQYF.

This clone occurred once. The chain has TRBV19 and TRBJ2-7; D may be TRBD2 (6 bases). CDR3 size: 16 residues. CDR1 and CDR2 from the germline V gene are LNHDA and SQIVND (reference sequence). V was clipped by 6 bases and J by 3 bases, with 21 bases between them. DNA of the CDR3: TGTGCCAGTAGAAGGGACTTCGCCGTTGCGAGCTACGAGCAGTACTTC. Translated, it gives CASRRDFAVASYEQYF. Variable domain in full (rest from reference TRBV19 and TRBJ2-7): DGGITQSPKYLFRKEGQNVTLSCEQNLNHDAMYWYRQDPGQGLRLIYYSQIVNDFQKGDIAEGYSVSREKKESFPLTVTSAQKNPTAFYLCASRRDFAVASYEQYFGPGTRLTVT.

Only a few counts were recorded for this clone. This rearrangement joins TRBV18 to TRBJ1-4; D gene ambiguous. CDR1 KGHSH and CDR2 LQKENI come from the germline V gene. The V end lost 0 bases, the J end lost 8 bases, and 13 bases lay between the germline ends. The CDR3 length is 15 residues. CDR3 sequence (DNA): TGTGCCAGCTCACCACCCGGCCAAGGTCAAGAAAAACTGTTTTTT. Translation gives CASSPPGQGQEKLFF.

On this clone: Other DNA sequences within the sample encode an identical CDR3. The chain carries TRBV28 and TRBJ2-6; D gene ambiguous. This CDR3 region has 14 residues. V dropped 4 bases and J dropped 0 bases, with 4 bases sitting between them. The germline CDR1 and CDR2 sequences are MDHEN and SYDVKM. The CDR3 loop reads CASSYNSGANVLTF. CDR3 DNA sequence: TGTGCCAGCAGTTATAACTCTGGGGCCAACGTCCTGACTTTC.

The chain couples TRBV28 to TRBJ1-3; 9 bases agree with TRBD1. Germline V gene data show CDR1 as MDHEN and CDR2 as SYDVKM. V lost 6 bases to trimming and J lost 3 bases; unmatched junction nucleotides: 3. The CDR3 consists of 14 residues. CDR3: CASSQDRGGNTIYF. The CDR3 DNA follows: TGTGCCAGCAGCCAGGACAGGGGTGGAAACACCATATATTTT.

This clone was observed at least ten times. The V gene is TRBV18, the J gene TRBJ2-1, with TRBD1 matching 8 bases. CDR3 length equals 17 residues. Germline lookup yields CDR1 KGHSH and CDR2 LQKENI. V lost 0 bases and J lost 0; bases outside the gene matches: 4. Here the CDR3 DNA reads TGTGCCAGCTCACCACCCTGGACAGGGAGCTCCTACAATGAGCAGTTCTTC. It specifies CASSPPWTGSSYNEQFF.

V and J are TRBV18 and TRBJ1-4, with TRBD1 as a possible D gene (5 bases). V gave up 5 bases and J gave up 6 bases, with 16 bases separating them. Germline V CDR1 and CDR2: KGHSH, LQKENI. There are 15 residues in the CDR3. The CDR3, as DNA: TGTGCCAGCTCAGAAGCCGGGGGTGGTGATGAAAAACTGTTTTTT. This translates into CASSEAGGGDEKLFF.

Comment on this clone: Other DNA sequences in the sample encode the same CDR3. The chain carries TRBV10-2 and TRBJ2-3; D ambiguous. Germline lookup yields CDR1 WSHSY and CDR2 SAAADI. CDR3 length equals 11 residues. V was pared by 6 bases and J by 4 bases, with 5 bases between. As DNA, the CDR3 is TGCGCCAGCAGCGAATCAGATACGCAGTATTTT. Translated, it gives CASSESDTQYF.

This chain uses TRBV7-2 with TRBJ2-5; D ambiguous. V dropped 8 bases and J dropped 4 bases, with 11 bases sitting between them. CDR3 length: 12 residues. Germline V gene lookup returns CDR1 SGHTA and CDR2 FQGNSA. The CDR3 DNA follows: TGTGCCAGCTATGACCCCGGAGAGACCCAGTACTTC. It specifies CASYDPGETQYF.

In the case of this clone: A clone one base away is much larger, so this may be a read error. V usage is TRBV7-8 and J usage is TRBJ1-1; 7 bases align to TRBD1. This CDR3 comprises 16 residues. V shed 3 bases, J shed 4 bases, and the junction held 11 bases outside the gene matches. From germline, CDR1 is SGHVS and CDR2 FQNEAQ. DNA of the CDR3: TGTGCCAGCAGCTTTGGGACAGCCGCCGGAAGCACTGAAGCTTTCTTT. Its translation: CASSFGTAAGSTEAFF.

This clone was seen just once. The V call is TRBV7-2, the J call TRBJ2-7; 9 nucleotides match TRBD2. Germline CDR1 SGHTA, CDR2 FQGNSA. Trimming cost V 0 bases and J 3 bases; bases outside gene matches: 9. The CDR3 sequence is 17 residues long. DNA of the CDR3: TGTGCCAGCAGCTTAGCGTATAGCGGGAGTTATTACTACGAGCAGTACTTC. This sequence encodes CASSLAYSGSYYYEQYF.